Listed below are T cell receptor beta chains from one sample, sequenced in a study of early T cells in non-severe SARS-CoV-2 infection. In TCRdb, the 5' RACE reads were re-called with MiXCR into one record per CDR3 protein. This repertoire shows 60,000 to 75,000 distinct CDR3 sequences, approximately 10% found once; its top ten account for around 6%. The specimen comprised whole blood, sampled at baseline. The receptors come from an adult who was a healthcare worker with PCR-confirmed SARS-CoV-2 infection or an uninfected control (not recorded which). Each CDR3 is given with its conserved first and last residue.

v_gene	j_gene	CDR3aa
TRBV4-3	TRBJ2-2	CASSQDRNTGELFF
TRBV19	TRBJ1-5	CASSTGDRVGQPQHF
TRBV7-8	TRBJ1-2	CASSLEFWRGYTF
TRBV7-9	TRBJ2-7	CASSHDGTYEQYF
TRBV5-1	TRBJ1-4	CASSLGQSNEKLFF
TRBV4-2	TRBJ2-3	CASSQDRGAGVLRGTDTQYF
TRBV4-1	TRBJ1-2	CASSQGRIAREYGYTF
TRBV5-1	TRBJ2-7	CASGPSAYEQYF
TRBV12-3/TRBV12-4	TRBJ1-5	CASSPGSNQPQHF
TRBV2	TRBJ2-4	CASNDPRNIQYF
TRBV4-1	TRBJ2-5	CASSQADSETQYF
TRBV5-1	TRBJ2-2	CASSPGQGGVENTGELFF
TRBV9	TRBJ2-1	CASSVDAGGRMDEQFF
TRBV5-1	TRBJ2-3	CASMRGDTQYF
TRBV6-1	TRBJ1-6	CASSTPGHLHF
TRBV7-9	TRBJ2-2	CASSFPTTGAPGELFF
TRBV19	TRBJ2-1	CASSIAGGQPNEQFF
TRBV20-1	TRBJ2-5	CSARDPQGWGETQYF
TRBV5-5	TRBJ1-5	CASSLDHRVGQPQHF
TRBV3-1	TRBJ1-1	CASSQGTGGDTEAFF
TRBV4-1	TRBJ2-7	CASSQEPGPSPYEQYF
TRBV29-1	TRBJ2-7	CSVVAGGVSYEQYF
TRBV20-1	TRBJ2-3	CSARRAGGPLTDTQYF
TRBV29-1	TRBJ1-1	CSGRTGDYAEAFF